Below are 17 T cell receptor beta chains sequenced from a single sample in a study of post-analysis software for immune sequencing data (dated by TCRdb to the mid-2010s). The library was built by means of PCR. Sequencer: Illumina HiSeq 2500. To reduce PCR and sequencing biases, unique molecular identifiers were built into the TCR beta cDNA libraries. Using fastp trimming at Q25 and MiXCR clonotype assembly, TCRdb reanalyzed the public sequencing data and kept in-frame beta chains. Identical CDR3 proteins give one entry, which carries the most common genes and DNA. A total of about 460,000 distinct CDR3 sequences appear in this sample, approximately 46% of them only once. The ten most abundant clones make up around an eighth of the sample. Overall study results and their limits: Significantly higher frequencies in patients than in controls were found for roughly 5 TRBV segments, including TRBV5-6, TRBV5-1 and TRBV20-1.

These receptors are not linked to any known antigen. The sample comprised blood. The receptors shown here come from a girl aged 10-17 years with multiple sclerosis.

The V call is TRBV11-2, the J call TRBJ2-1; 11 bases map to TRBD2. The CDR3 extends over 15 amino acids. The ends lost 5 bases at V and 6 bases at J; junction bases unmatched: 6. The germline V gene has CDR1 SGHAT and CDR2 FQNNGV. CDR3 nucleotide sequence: TGTGCCAGCAGCCAACTAGCGGGAGCTGGCAATGAGCAGTTCTTC. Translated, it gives CASSQLAGAGNEQFF.

The CDR3: CASSQDLVTSFSYEQYF. CDR3 nucleotide sequence: TGCGCCAGCAGCCAAGATTTGGTGACTAGCTTCTCCTACGAGCAGTACTTC. V usage is TRBV4-3 and J usage is TRBJ2-7, with 7 bases lining up with TRBD2. With V trimmed by 0 bases and J by 0 bases, 8 bases remained unmatched. In germline, CDR1 is LGHNA, CDR2 YSLEER. The CDR3 is 17 residues long.

The CDR3 region is CASSESKTGTGQPQHF. CDR3 bases: TGTGCCAGCAGTGAGTCCAAGACAGGGACGGGGCAGCCCCAGCATTTT. V and J are TRBV6-1 and TRBJ1-5, with 7 bases matching TRBD1. J lost 7 bases, V lost 3 bases, and 12 bases had no gene match. This CDR3 spans 16 amino acids. The germline V gene encodes CDR1 MNHNS and CDR2 SASEGT.

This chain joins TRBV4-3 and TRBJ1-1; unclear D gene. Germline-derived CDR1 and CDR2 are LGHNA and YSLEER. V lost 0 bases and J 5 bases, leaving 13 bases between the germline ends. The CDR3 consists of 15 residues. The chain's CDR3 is CASSQDLSYRTEAFF. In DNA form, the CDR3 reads TGCGCCAGCAGCCAAGATCTGAGCTATCGGACTGAAGCTTTCTTT.

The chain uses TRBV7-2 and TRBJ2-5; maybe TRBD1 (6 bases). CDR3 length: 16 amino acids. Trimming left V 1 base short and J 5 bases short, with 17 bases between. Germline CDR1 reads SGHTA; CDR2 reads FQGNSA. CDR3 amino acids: CASSLGGGGYSETQYF. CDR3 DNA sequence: TGTGCCAGCAGCTTAGGCGGTGGGGGCTACTCGGAGACCCAGTACTTC.

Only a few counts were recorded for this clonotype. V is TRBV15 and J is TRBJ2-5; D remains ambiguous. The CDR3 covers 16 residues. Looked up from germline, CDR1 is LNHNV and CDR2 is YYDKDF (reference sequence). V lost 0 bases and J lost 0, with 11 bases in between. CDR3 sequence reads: CATSREPPAYQETQYF. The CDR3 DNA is TGTGCCACCAGCAGAGAGCCTCCAGCCTACCAAGAGACCCAGTACTTC.

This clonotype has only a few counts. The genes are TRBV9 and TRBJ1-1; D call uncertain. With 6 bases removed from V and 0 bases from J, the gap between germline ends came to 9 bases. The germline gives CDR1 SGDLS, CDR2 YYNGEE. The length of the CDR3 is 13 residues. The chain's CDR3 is CASTTAVNTEAFF. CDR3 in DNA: TGTGCCAGCACCACGGCAGTGAACACTGAAGCTTTCTTT.

Written as DNA, the CDR3 is TGTGCCAGCAGTTACCCCCGAGTTGGGGTAACGCAGTATTTT. It specifies CASSYPRVGVTQYF. The chain carries TRBV6-6 and TRBJ2-3; D unclear. The CDR3 length is 14 residues. CDR1 MNHNY and CDR2 SVGAGI come from the germline V gene (reference sequence). Trimming took off 2 bases at V and 9 bases at J, with 15 bases between the two ends.

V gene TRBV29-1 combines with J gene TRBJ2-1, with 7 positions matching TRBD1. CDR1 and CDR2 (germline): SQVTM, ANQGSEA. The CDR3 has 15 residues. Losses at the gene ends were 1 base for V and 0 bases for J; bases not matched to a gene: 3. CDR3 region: CSVEGQGSSYNEQFF. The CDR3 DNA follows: TGCAGCGTTGAAGGACAGGGAAGCTCCTACAATGAGCAGTTCTTC.

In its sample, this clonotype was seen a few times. CDR3 loop: CASSSRTGASSNQPQHF. The CDR3 coding sequence is TGTGCCAGCAGTTCCCGGACAGGGGCGTCGAGCAATCAGCCCCAGCATTTT. The V gene is TRBV12-3 or TRBV12-4, the J gene TRBJ1-5; 9 positions agree with TRBD1. V was clipped by 4 bases and J by 1 base; unmatched bases: 8. The CDR3 totals 17 residues.

The CDR3 spells CSAWTGEGYTF. The CDR3 nucleotides read TGCAGTGCCTGGACAGGGGAAGGCTACACCTTC. The chain carries TRBV20-1 and TRBJ1-2; 9 bases match TRBD1. Germline trimming cut 6 bases from V and 8 bases from J; bases unmatched to any gene: 4. The CDR3 is 11 residues long. Germline CDR1 is DFQATT and CDR2 is SNEGSKA (reference sequence).

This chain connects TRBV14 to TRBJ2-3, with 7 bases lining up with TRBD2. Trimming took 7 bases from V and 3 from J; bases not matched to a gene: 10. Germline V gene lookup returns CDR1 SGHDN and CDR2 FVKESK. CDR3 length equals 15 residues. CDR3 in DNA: TGTGCCAGCACCGCCACTAGCGAACGAACAGATACGCAGTATTTT. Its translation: CASTATSERTDTQYF. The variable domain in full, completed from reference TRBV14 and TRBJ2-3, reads EAGVTQFPSHSVIEKGQTVTLRCDPISGHDNLYWYRRVMGKEIKFLLHFVKESKQDESGMPNNRFLAERTGGTYSTLKVQPAELEDSGVYFCASTATSERTDTQYFGPGTRLTVL.

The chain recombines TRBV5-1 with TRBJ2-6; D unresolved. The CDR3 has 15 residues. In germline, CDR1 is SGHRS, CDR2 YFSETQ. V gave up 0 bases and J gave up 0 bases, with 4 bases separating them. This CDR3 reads CASSLGNSGANVLTF. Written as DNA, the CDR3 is TGCGCCAGCAGCTTGGGAAACTCTGGGGCCAACGTCCTGACTTTC.

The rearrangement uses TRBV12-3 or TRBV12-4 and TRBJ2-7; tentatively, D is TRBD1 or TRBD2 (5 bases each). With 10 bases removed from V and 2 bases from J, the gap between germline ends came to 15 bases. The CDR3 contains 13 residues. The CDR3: CAIGTGKTYEQYF. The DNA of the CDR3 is TGTGCCATAGGGACGGGGAAGACCTACGAGCAGTACTTC.

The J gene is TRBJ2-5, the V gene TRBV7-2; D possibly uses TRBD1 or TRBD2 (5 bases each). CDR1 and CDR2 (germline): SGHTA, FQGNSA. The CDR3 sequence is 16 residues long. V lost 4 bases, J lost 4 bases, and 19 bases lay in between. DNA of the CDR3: TGTGCCAGCAGCTCCTCCGGGGCAGGGTACAGAGAGACCCAGTACTTC. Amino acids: CASSSSGAGYRETQYF.

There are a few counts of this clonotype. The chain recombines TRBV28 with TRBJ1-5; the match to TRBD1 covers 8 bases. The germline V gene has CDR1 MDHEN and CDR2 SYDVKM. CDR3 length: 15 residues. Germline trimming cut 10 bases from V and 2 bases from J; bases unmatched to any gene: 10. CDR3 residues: CATVDRGRGNQPQHF. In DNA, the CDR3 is TGTGCCACCGTTGACAGGGGACGTGGCAATCAGCCCCAGCATTTT.

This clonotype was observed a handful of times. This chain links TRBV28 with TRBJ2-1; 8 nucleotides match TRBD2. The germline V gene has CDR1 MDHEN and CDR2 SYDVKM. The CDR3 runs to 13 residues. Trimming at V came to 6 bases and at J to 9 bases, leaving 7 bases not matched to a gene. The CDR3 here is CASRYLLAAEQFF. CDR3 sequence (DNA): TGTGCCAGCAGGTACCTACTAGCGGCTGAGCAGTTCTTC.